The rows below give T cell receptor beta chains drawn from one sample of a study of blood T cell repertoires in COVID-19. Generated by immunoSEQ multiplex PCR, the TCRdb table keeps only in-frame clones and is missing some. The table has hundreds of thousands of clones, 89% seen once. Input material: peripheral blood. Source of these receptors: a woman aged 25 to 39 with COVID-19, enrolled during active disease. CDR3s include the opening cysteine and the closing phenylalanine or tryptophan. The D gene is left open where the match is weak. Size is stated for part of the rows, as once, few or many counts, or as a class when the clone is expanded.

v_gene,abundance,j_gene,d_gene,CDR3aa,CDR3nt
TRBV24-1,-,TRBJ1-4,-,CATSDDREKLFF,TGTGCCACCAGTGACGACAGAGAAAAACTGTTTTTT
TRBV2,-,TRBJ2-7,TRBD1,CASSYDPGTRDRGTVKTYEQYF,TGTGCCAGCAGTTACGACCCAGGAACCCGGGACAGGGGTACCGTAAAAACCTACGAGCAGTACTTC
TRBV21-1,-,TRBJ1-5,-,CASSKERGLTVNTNQPQHF,TGTGCCAGCAGCAAAGAGAGGGGGCTTACGGTAAACACAAATCAGCCCCAGCATTTT
TRBV7-7,-,TRBJ2-1,TRBD1,CASSKGTGAFNEQFF,TGTGCTAGCAGCAAGGGGACAGGGGCGTTCAATGAGCAGTTCTTC
TRBV5-1,-,TRBJ2-2,TRBD1,CASSLQTGQGLTGELFF,TGCGCCAGCAGCTTGCAAACGGGACAGGGTCTTACCGGGGAGCTGTTTTTT
TRBV7-6,-,TRBJ2-1,TRBD2,CASSPLAGGQYNEQFF,TGTGCCAGCAGCCCCCTAGCGGGGGGGCAATACAATGAGCAGTTCTTC
TRBV7-9,-,TRBJ1-2,-,CASSHNRVYGYTF,TGTGCCAGCAGCCATAACAGGGTCTATGGCTACACCTTC
TRBV7-2,-,TRBJ2-7,-,CASSGGIGYEQYF,TGTGCCAGCAGCGGGGGGATAGGATACGAGCAGTACTTC
TRBV3-1/TRBV3-2,-,TRBJ2-2,TRBD2,CASSLGLAGVTGELFF,TGTGCCAGCAGCCTCGGACTAGCGGGAGTTACCGGGGAGCTGTTTTTT
TRBV14,-,TRBJ2-5,TRBD1,CASSRDVQGAEETQYF,TGTGCCAGCAGCCGAGACGTACAGGGGGCGGAAGAGACCCAGTACTTC
TRBV7-9,-,TRBJ2-5,-,CASSLDSYRTQYF,TGTGCCAGCAGCTTAGACAGCTACAGGACCCAGTACTTC
TRBV5-4,-,TRBJ1-2,TRBD1,CASSLGTGELYGYTF,TGTGCCAGCAGCTTGGGCACAGGGGAGCTCTATGGCTACACCTTC
TRBV29-1,-,TRBJ1-2,-,CSVELEHGAGRINYGYTF,TGCAGCGTTGAATTGGAACACGGAGCGGGACGGATTAACTATGGCTACACCTTC
TRBV4-2,-,TRBJ2-2,TRBD2,CASSQGAGKNTGELFF,TGTGCCAGCAGCCAAGGAGCGGGGAAAAACACCGGGGAGCTGTTTTTT
TRBV7-9,few,TRBJ2-7,TRBD1,CASSFDTGGYEQYF,TGTGCCAGCAGCTTCGATACAGGGGGATACGAGCAGTACTTC
TRBV7-9,-,TRBJ1-2,-,CASSLMGGRGSNYGYTF,TGTGCCAGCAGCTTAATGGGCGGCAGGGGCTCTAACTATGGCTACACCTTC
TRBV14,-,TRBJ2-1,-,CASSPNNNEQFF,TGTGCCAGCAGCCCTAATAACAATGAGCAGTTCTTC
TRBV18,-,TRBJ2-2,TRBD1,CASSQLTKDRANTGELFF,TGTGCCAGCTCACAACTCACAAAAGACAGGGCGAACACCGGGGAGCTGTTTTTT